This passage covers 5 T cell receptor beta chains from one sample sequenced in a study of blood T cell repertoires in COVID-19. Method: immunoSEQ multiplex PCR; TCRdb's copy keeps in-frame clones and lacks some. The repertoire holds some 220,000 clones, 87% seen once, with about 12% in the top ten. The sequenced material came from peripheral blood. These receptors were obtained from a woman between 18 and 29 years old who had recovered from COVID-19.

The chain has TRBV28 and TRBJ2-1; 10 nucleotides match TRBD2. Unmatched junction bases numbered 1, after V lost 6 bases and J lost 8 bases. Per germline, CDR1 MDHEN and CDR2 SYDVKM. CDR3 length: 12 residues. In nucleotides, the CDR3 is TGTGCCAGCAGAGCGGGAGGGCATGAGCAGTTCTTC. Amino acid sequence: CASRAGGHEQFF.

This clone came up once. CDR3 protein: CASSQDQGYYEQYF. CDR3 nucleotide sequence: TGCGCCAGCAGCCAAGATCAGGGGTACTACGAGCAGTACTTC. The chain is built from TRBV4-3 and TRBJ2-7; D might be TRBD1 (6 bases). The CDR3 is 14 residues long. V lost 0 bases and J lost 3, with 9 bases in between. Germline V gene sequence: CDR1 LGHNA, CDR2 YSLEER.

In this sample, this clone turned up a few times. The gene calls are TRBV6-4 and TRBJ2-1; 13 bases fit TRBD2. CDR1 MRHNA and CDR2 SNTAGT come from the germline V gene. The trim removed 4 bases at V and 9 bases at J, leaving 3 bases unmatched. This CDR3 spans 14 amino acids. CDR3 nucleotides: TGTGCCAGCAGTGTACTAGCGGGAGGGATTGAGCAGTTCTTC. Protein sequence: CASSVLAGGIEQFF.

CDR3 amino acids: CASSIYFNTEAFF. The CDR3 DNA reads TGTGCCAGCAGCATCTACTTCAACACTGAAGCTTTCTTT. The chain employs TRBV7-9 and TRBJ1-1; D uncertain. V gave up 5 bases and J gave up 2 bases, with 9 bases separating them. The length of the CDR3 is 13 residues. Germline lookup yields CDR1 SEHNR and CDR2 FQNEAQ (reference sequence).

V usage is TRBV3-1 (or the pseudogene TRBV3-2) and J usage is TRBJ2-3, with TRBD2 identical over 11 bases. Trimming removed 3 bases from V and 5 bases from J; junction bases left unmatched: 7. The CDR3 runs to 16 residues. The germline CDR1 and CDR2 sequences are LGHDT and YNNKEL (reference sequence). CDR3 in DNA: TGTGCCAGCAGCCATCTTAGCGGGAGGGTTGGAGATACGCAGTATTTT. As protein: CASSHLSGRVGDTQYF.